The clone carrying this TCR beta chain was detected many times. Its antigen is not identified. The data belong to a study of prognosis after radiotherapy for stage I lung cancer. Study details: Squamous cell carcinoma tumors occurred in several patients, adenocarcinoma in about a dozen.

The CDR3 covers 14 residues. Germline V CDR1 and CDR2: GTSNPN, SVGIG (reference sequence). The V segment lost 1 base and the J segment 1 base; nucleotides outside the gene matches: 0. Study-level points and caveats: In patients who developed distant metastases, Shannon entropy measured after stereotactic body radiation therapy was lower, and baseline Shannon entropy was not associated with metastases.

By two-round multiplex PCR, the TCR beta CDR3 was amplified from genomic DNA. During first-round PCR, primers specific to each TRBV and TRBJ gene were used. TCRdb passed the multiplex PCR reads through MiXCR, listing each CDR3 protein once. The data contain 31,000 or so distinct CDR3 sequences, under 60% of them singletons. The chain carries TRBV30 and TRBJ2-2; 7 bases match TRBD2. The clonotype was recovered from a donor over 45 with non-small cell lung cancer. This specimen consisted of PBMCs, obtained before or after stereotactic body radiation therapy (not recorded which). DNA of the CDR3: TGTGCCTGGAGTGCGGGAGGGAACACCGGGGAGCTGTTTTTT. Amino acid sequence: CAWSAGGNTGELFF.